In its sample, the clone carrying this TCR beta chain was seen a few times. A second PCR, run for roughly 7 to 11 cycles, used a sample-barcoded 5' primer plus a J-beta primer mix. Each TCR beta cDNA got a 12-nucleotide random molecular identifier. Via MiXCR, TCRdb re-called the 5' RACE reads, giving one row per CDR3 protein. The profile shows some 640,000 distinct CDR3 sequences, around 49% of them singletons. The data derive from a study of blood T cells in healthy people across ages. The sequenced sample was blood. This sequence was found in a woman aged 60-75 years in good health.

The CDR3 region has the DNA TGCGCCAGCAGCTGGTCGGGGGAAGAGACCCAGTACTTC. This codes for CASSWSGEETQYF. V and J are TRBV5-1 and TRBJ2-5; tentative D call: TRBD2 (6 bases). CDR3 length: 13 amino acids. CDR1 is SGHRS, CDR2 YFSETQ, per germline. Trimming removed 3 bases at V and 3 bases at J, with 9 bases between.